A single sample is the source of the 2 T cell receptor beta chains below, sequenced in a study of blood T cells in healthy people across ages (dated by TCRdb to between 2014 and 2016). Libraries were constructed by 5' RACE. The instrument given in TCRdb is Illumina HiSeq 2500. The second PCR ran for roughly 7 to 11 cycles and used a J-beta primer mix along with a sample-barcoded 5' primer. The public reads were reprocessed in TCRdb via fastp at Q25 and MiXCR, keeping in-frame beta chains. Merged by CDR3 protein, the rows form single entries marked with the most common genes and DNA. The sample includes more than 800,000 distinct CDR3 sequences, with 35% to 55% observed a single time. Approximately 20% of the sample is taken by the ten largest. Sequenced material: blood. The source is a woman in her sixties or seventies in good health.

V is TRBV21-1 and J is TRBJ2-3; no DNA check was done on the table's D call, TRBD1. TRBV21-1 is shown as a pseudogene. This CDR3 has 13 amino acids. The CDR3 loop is CASSGGRGLVLYF. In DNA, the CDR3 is TGTGCCAGCAGCGGGGGACGGGGGCTTGTGCTGTATTTT.

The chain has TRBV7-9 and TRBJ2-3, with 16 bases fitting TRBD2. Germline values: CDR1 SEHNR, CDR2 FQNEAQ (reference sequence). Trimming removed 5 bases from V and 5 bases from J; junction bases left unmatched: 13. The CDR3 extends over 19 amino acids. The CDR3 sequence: CASSPGTSGRAPRLDTQYF. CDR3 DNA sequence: TGTGCCAGCAGCCCAGGGACTAGCGGGAGGGCTCCTCGCTTAGATACGCAGTATTTT.